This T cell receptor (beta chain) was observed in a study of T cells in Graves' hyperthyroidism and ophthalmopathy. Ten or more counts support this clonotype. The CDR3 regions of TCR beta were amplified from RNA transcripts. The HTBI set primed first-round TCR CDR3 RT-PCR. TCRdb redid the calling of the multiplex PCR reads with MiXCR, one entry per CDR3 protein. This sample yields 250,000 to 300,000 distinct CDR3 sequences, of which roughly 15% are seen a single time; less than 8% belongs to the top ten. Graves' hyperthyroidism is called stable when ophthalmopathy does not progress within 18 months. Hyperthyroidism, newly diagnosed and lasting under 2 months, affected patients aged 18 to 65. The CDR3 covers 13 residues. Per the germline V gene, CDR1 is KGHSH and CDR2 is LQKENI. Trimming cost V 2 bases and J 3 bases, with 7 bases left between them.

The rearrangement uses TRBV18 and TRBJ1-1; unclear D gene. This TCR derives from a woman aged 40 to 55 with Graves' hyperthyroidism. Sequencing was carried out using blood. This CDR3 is CASSPSTYTEAFF. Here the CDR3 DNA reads TGTGCCAGCTCACCATCAACCTACACTGAAGCTTTCTTT.